This T cell receptor beta chain was sequenced during a study of radiation and T cells in renal cell carcinoma. Study-wide results and limits: In blood, top tumor clones expanded by 2 weeks, shrinking by 4.

V was shortened by 4 bases and J by 7 bases, with 7 bases between the two germline ends. Per the germline V gene, CDR1 is MNHNS and CDR2 is SASEGT. The CDR3 is 11 residues long. Sequencing used immunoSEQ multiplex PCR; TCRdb keeps in-frame clones, though not all of them. Among some 100,000 clones, 70% to 85% were seen once, and the ten largest hold roughly 6.8%. About this clone itself: Its target is not known.

Documented time point: baseline pretreatment blood. Specified treatment: 15 Gy SBRT to primary tumor, nephrectomy 4 weeks later. The patient's renal cell carcinoma had clear cell pathology. The chain combines TRBV6-1 with TRBJ2-5; D unclear. The sample here was blood, taken from a patient whose treatment included radiotherapy and nephrectomy. This sequence originates from a man aged 60-69 years with renal cell carcinoma. CDR3: CASSASGTQYF. The CDR3 DNA is TGTGCCAGCAGTGCTTCGGGGACCCAGTACTTC.